This TCR beta chain derives from a study of cytomegalovirus exposure and HLA in healthy donors. Use of 60 Vbeta and 13 Jbeta primers characterized the PCR. TCRdb's copy holds only in-frame clones and misses some; the assay was immunoSEQ multiplex PCR. The sample lists about 200,000 clones, 70% to 80% seen once, with about 14% in the top ten. Trimming removed 5 bases from V and 1 base from J, with 11 bases in between. The CDR3 spans 14 residues. Germline V gene sequence: CDR1 MNHEY, CDR2 SMNVEV (reference sequence). The receptor was derived from a man aged 35-49 years in good health and CMV-seronegative. The rearrangement links TRBV27 to TRBJ2-5; a weak D match, TRBD2 (5 bases). Sample: PBMCs. CDR3 bases: TGTGCCAGCAGTCACGGACTGCCCCAAGAGACCCAGTACTTC. Amino acid sequence: CASSHGLPQETQYF.